This T cell receptor beta chain derives from a study of early T cells in non-severe SARS-CoV-2 infection. At the level of the study: The authors sequenced bulk RNA from unsorted whole blood, leaving chains unpaired. The study's findings and limits: Matches to VDJdb favored anti-spike CD8 responses and missed private and CD4 specificities.

Individual cDNA molecules carried attached unique molecular identifiers. MiXCR, run by TCRdb on the 5' RACE reads, gives a single entry per CDR3 protein. The sample holds about 80,000 distinct CDR3 sequences, 12% seen once. Losses at the gene ends were 0 bases for V and 6 bases for J; bases not matched to a gene: 9. From germline, CDR1 is DFQATT and CDR2 SNEGSKA (reference sequence). The CDR3 extends over 17 amino acids. This clonotype was counted many times. What it binds is unknown. The receptor's source is an adult who was a healthcare worker with PCR-confirmed SARS-CoV-2 infection or an uninfected control (not recorded which). The chain employs TRBV20-1 and TRBJ2-3; 13 bases map to TRBD2. The sequenced material came from whole blood. The CDR3 loop reads CSARDLRTSGSSDTQYF. The CDR3 DNA is TGCAGTGCTAGAGATCTCAGGACTAGCGGGAGTAGCGATACGCAGTATTTT.